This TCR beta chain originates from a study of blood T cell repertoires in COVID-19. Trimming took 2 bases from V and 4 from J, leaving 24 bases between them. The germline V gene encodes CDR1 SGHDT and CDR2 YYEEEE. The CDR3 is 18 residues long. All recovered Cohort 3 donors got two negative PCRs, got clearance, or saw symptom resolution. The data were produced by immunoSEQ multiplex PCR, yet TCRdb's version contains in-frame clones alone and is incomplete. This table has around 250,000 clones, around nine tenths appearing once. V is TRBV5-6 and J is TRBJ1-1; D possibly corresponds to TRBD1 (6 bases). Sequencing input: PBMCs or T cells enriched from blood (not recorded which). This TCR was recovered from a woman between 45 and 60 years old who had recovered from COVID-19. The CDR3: CASSFHMGGLFVFTEAFF. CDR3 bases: TGTGCCAGCAGCTTTCATATGGGGGGGCTATTTGTTTTCACTGAAGCTTTCTTT.